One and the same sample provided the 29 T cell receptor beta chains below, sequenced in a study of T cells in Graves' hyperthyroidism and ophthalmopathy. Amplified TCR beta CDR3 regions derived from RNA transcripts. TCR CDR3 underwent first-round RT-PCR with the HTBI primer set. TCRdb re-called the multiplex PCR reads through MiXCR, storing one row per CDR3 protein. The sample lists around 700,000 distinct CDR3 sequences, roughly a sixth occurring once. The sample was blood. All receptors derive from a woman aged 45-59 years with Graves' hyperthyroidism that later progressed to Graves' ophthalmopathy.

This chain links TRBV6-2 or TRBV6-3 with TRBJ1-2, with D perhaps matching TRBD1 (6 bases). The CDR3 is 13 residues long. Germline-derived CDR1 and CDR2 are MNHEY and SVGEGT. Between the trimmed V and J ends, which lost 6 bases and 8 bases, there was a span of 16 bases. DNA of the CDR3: TGTGCCAGCAGAATGAGGGGGTCTGAAGGCTACACCTTC. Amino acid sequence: CASRMRGSEGYTF.

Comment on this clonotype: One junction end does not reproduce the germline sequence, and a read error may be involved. The chain's CDR3 is CASSLSTAFYTEQFF. Here the CDR3 DNA reads TGTGCCAGCAGCTTGTCGACAGCCTTCTACACTGAGCAGTTCTTC. The chain joins TRBV5-4 to TRBJ2-1; TRBD1 is a possible D gene (5 bases). The CDR3 has 15 residues. CDR1 and CDR2 from the germline V gene are SGHNT and YYREEE (reference sequence). The full variable domain, with the rest looked up from reference TRBV5-4 and TRBJ2-1, is ETGVTQSPTHLIKTRGQQVTLRCSSQSGHNTVSWYQQALGQGPQFIFQYYREEENGRGNFPPRFSGLQFPNYSSELNVNALELDDSALYLCASSLSTAFYTEQFFGPGTRLTVL.

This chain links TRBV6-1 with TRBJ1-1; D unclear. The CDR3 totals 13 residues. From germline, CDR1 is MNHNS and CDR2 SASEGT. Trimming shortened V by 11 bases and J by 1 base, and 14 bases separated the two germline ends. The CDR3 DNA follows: TGTGCCGAAATTACCCCCCAGAACACTGAAGCTTTCTTT. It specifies CAEITPQNTEAFF.

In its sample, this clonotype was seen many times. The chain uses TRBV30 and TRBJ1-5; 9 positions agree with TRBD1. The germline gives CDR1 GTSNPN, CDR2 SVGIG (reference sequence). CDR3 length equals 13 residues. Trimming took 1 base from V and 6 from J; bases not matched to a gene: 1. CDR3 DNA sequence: TGTGCCTGGAGTGACAGGGGGCCTCAGCCCCAGCATTTT. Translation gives CAWSDRGPQPQHF. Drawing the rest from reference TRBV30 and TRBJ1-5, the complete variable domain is SQTIHQWPATLVQPVGSPLSLECTVEGTSNPNLYWYRQAAGRGLQLLFYSVGIGQISSEVPQNLSASRPQDRQFILSSKKLLLSDSGFYLCAWSDRGPQPQHFGDGTRLSIL.

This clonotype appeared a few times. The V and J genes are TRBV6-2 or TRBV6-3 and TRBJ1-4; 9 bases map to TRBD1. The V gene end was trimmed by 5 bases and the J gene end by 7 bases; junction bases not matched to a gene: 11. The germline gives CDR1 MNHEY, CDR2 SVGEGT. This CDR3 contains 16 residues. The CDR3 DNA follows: TGTGCCAGCAGTCCCCTTTTAGGGACAGGGAGTGAAAAACTGTTTTTT. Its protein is CASSPLLGTGSEKLFF.

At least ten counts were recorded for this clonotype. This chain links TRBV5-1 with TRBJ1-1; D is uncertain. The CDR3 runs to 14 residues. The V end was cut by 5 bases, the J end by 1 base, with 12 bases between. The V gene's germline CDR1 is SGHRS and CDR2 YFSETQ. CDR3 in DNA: TGCGCCAGCAGTCTCACGCTCGCGAACACTGAAGCTTTCTTT. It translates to CASSLTLANTEAFF.

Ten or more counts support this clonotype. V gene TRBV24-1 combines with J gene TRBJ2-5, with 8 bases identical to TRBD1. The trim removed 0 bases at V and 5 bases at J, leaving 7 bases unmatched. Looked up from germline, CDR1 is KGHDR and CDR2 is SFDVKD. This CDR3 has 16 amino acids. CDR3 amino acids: CATSDLGTGGSETQYF. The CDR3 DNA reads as TGTGCCACCAGTGATTTGGGCACAGGGGGGAGCGAGACCCAGTACTTC.

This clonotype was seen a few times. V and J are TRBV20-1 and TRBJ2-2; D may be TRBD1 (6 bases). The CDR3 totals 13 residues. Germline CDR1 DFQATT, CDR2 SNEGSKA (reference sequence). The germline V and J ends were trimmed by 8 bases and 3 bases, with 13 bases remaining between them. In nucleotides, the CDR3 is TGCAGTCTGATGTACAGGGACACCGGGGAGCTGTTTTTT. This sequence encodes CSLMYRDTGELFF.

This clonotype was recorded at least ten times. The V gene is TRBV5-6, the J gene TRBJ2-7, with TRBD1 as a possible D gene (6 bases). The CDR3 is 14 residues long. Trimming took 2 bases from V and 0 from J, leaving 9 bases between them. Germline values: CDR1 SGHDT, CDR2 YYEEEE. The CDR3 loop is CASSFWDISYEQYF. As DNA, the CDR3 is TGTGCCAGCAGCTTTTGGGACATCTCCTACGAGCAGTACTTC.

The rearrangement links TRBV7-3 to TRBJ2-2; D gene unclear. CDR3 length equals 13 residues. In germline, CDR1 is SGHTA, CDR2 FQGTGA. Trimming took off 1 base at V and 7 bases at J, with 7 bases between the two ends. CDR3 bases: TGTGCCAGCAGCTTAAGTTCCGGCGGGGAGCTGTTTTTT. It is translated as CASSLSSGGELFF.

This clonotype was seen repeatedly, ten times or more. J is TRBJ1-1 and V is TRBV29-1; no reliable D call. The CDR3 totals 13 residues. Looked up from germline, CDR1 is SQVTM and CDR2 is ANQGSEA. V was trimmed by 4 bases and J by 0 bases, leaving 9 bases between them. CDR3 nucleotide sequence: TGCAGCGTTGTCCAGAACATGAACACTGAAGCTTTCTTT. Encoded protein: CSVVQNMNTEAFF. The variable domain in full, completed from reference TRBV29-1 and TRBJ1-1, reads SAVISQKPSRDICQRGTSLTIQCQVDSQVTMMFWYRQQPGQSLTLIATANQGSEATYESGFVIDKFPISRPNLTFSTLTVSNMSPEDSSIYLCSVVQNMNTEAFFGQGTRLTVV.

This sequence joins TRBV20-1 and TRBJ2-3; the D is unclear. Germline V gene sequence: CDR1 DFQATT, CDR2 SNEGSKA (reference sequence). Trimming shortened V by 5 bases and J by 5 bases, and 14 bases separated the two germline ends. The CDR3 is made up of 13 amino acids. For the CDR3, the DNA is TGCAGTGCTCAGGCCCTAACCAGAGATACGCAGTATTTT. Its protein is CSAQALTRDTQYF.

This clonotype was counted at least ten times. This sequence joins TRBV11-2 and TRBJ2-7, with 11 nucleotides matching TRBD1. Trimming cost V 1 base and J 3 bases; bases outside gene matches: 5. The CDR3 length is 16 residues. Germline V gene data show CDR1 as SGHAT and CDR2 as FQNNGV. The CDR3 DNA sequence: TGTGCCAGCAGCTTAGGCACCGGGACAGGGGGCTACGAGCAGTACTTC. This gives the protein CASSLGTGTGGYEQYF.

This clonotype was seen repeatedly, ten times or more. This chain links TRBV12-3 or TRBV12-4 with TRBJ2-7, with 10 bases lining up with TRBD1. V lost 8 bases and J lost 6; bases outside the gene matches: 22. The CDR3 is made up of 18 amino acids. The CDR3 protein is CASSDHRPPGTGAIEQYF. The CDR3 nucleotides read TGTGCCAGCTCCGACCATCGTCCTCCCGGGACAGGGGCCATCGAGCAGTACTTC.

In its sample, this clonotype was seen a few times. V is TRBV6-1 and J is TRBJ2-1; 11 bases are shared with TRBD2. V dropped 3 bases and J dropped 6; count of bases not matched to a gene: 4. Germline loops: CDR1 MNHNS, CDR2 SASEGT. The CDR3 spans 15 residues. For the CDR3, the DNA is TGTGCCAGCAGTGATAGCGGGGGGGGCGCCAATGAGCAGTTCTTC. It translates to CASSDSGGGANEQFF.

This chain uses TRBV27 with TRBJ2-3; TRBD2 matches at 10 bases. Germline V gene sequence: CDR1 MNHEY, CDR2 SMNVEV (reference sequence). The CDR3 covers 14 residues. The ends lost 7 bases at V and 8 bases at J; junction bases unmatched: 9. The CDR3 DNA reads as TGTGCCAGCATGGGACTAGCGACTTTAGGTACGCAGTATTTT. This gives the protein CASMGLATLGTQYF.

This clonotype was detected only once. The CDR3 sequence: CASSQGQDTYEQYF. The CDR3 DNA is TGTGCCAGCTCACAAGGACAGGACACCTACGAGCAGTACTTC. The rearrangement uses TRBV6-2 or TRBV6-3 and TRBJ2-7; 7 bases map to TRBD1. The V and J ends lost 8 bases and 2 bases, in that order; junction bases with no gene match: 9. This CDR3 is built from 14 residues. CDR1 MNHEY and CDR2 SVGEGT come from the germline V gene.

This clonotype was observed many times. The CDR3 nucleotides are TGTGCCAGCAGCTCCGGTACCCACACAGATACGCAGTATTTT. Protein sequence: CASSSGTHTDTQYF. The chain uses TRBV11-3 and TRBJ2-3; no clear D. This CDR3 spans 14 amino acids. Germline loops: CDR1 SGHNT, CDR2 YENEEA. V gave up 4 bases and J gave up 2 bases, with 10 bases separating them.

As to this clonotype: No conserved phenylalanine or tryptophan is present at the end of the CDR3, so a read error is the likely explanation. CDR3 loop: CASSQGTVQRTDTQYL. Here the CDR3 DNA reads TGTGCCAGCAGCCAAGGAACAGTCCAGAGAACAGATACGCAGTATCTT. The V gene is TRBV3-1, the J gene TRBJ2-3, with D hard to call. The CDR3 totals 16 residues. V was clipped by 1 base and J by 3 bases, with 14 bases between them. The germline V gene encodes CDR1 LGHDT and CDR2 YNNKEL (reference sequence).

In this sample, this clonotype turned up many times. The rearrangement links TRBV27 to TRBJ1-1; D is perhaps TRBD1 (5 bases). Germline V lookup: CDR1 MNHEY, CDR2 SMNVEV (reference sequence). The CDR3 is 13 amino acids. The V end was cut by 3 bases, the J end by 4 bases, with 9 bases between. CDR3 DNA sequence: TGTGCCAGCAGTTTTAATAGGGGCACTGAAGCTTTCTTT. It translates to CASSFNRGTEAFF.

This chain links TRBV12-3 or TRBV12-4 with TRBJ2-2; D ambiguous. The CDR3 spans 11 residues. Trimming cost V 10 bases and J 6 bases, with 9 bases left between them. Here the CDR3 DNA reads TGTGCCATCGGTTCCGCCGGGGAGCTGTTTTTT. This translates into CAIGSAGELFF.

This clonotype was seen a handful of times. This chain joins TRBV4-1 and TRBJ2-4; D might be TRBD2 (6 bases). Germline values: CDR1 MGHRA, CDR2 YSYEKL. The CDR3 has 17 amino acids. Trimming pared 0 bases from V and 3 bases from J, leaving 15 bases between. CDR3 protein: CASSQDIAGNDKNIQYF. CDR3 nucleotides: TGCGCCAGCAGCCAAGATATTGCGGGGAATGACAAAAACATTCAGTACTTC.

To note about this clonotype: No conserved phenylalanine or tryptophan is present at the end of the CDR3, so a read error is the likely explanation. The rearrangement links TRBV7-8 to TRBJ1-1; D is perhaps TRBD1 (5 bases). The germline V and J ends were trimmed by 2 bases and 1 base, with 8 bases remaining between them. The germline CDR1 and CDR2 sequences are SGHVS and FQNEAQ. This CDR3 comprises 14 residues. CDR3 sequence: CASSLSQGNTEAFS. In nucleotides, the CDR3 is TGTGCCAGCAGCTTATCCCAGGGGAACACTGAAGCTTTCTCT.

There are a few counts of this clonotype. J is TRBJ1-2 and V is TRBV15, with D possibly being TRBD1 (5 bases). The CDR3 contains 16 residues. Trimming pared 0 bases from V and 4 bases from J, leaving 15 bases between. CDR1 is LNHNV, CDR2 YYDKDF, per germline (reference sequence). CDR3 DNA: TGTGCCACCAGCAGAGATTGGGCAGGGCAGGGCTATGGCTACACCTTC. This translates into CATSRDWAGQGYGYTF.

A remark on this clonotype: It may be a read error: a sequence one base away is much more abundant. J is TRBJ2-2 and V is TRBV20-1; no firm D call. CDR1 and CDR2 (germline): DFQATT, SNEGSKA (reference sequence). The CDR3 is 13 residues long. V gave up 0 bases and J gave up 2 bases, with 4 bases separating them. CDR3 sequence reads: CSARDANTGELFF. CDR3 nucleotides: TGCAGTGCTAGAGATGCTAACACCGGGGAGCTGTTTTTT.

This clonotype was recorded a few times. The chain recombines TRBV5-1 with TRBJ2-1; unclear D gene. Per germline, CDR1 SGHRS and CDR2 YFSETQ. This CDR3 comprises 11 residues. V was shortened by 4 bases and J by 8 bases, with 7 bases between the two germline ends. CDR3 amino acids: CASSRVDEQFF. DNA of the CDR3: TGCGCCAGCAGCCGGGTCGATGAGCAGTTCTTC.

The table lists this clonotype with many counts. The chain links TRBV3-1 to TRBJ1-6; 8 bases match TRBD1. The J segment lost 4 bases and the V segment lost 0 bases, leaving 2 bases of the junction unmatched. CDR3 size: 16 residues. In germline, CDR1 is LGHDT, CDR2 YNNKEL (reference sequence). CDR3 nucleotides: TGTGCCAGCAGCCAAGACAGGGGGCCTTATAATTCACCCCTCCACTTT. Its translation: CASSQDRGPYNSPLHF.

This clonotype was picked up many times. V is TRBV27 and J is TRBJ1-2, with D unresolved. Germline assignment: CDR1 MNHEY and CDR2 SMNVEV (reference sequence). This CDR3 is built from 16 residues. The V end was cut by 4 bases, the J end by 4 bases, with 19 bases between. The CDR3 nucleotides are TGTGCCAGCAGTTCCATCCCAGGTGGAACCATCTATGGCTACACCTTC. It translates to CASSSIPGGTIYGYTF.

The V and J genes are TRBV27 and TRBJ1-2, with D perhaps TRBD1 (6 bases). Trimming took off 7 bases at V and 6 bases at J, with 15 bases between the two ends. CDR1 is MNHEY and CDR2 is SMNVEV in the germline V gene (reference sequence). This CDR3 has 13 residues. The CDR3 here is CASTNTGLDGYTF. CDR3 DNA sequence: TGTGCCAGCACCAACACAGGGTTGGATGGCTACACCTTC.